The T cell receptor (beta chain) under discussion was sequenced for a study of T cells after yellow fever vaccination. This clonotype occurred a few times. Its antigen is unknown. The V and J ends lost 4 bases and 0 bases respectively, with 23 bases between them. Per the germline V gene, CDR1 is MNHEY and CDR2 is SVGAGI. The CDR3 consists of 19 residues. Each CDR3 protein is one row after TCRdb ran MiXCR on the 5' RACE reads. The data show 200,000 to 250,000 distinct CDR3 sequences, 6.9% seen once. Whole-study results and caveats: Repertoires obtained by FACS sorting could include abundant clonotypes that entered as contaminants from the bulk population.

Source: CD4+ T cells sorted from PBMCs, taken 15 days after the yellow fever booster vaccination. This chain connects TRBV6-5 to TRBJ2-3, with D possibly being TRBD2 (6 bases). The clonotype was recovered from a man aged 25-40 years who received the YFV17D yellow fever vaccine. In nucleotides, the CDR3 is TGTGCCAGCAGTTTTACCTACCGGGATAGCGGAGGAAGCACAGATACGCAGTATTTT. Its translation is CASSFTYRDSGGSTDTQYF.